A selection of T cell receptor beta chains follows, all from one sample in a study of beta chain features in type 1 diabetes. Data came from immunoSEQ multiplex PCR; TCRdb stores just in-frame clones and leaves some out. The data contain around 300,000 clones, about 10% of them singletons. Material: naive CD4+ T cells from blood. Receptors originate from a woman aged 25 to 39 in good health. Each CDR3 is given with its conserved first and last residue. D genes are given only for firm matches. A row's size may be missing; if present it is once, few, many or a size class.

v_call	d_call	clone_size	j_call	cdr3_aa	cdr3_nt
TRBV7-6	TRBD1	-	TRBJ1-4	CASSYPLDRGSNEKLFF	TGTGCCAGCAGCTATCCCCTCGACAGGGGATCTAATGAAAAACTGTTTTTT
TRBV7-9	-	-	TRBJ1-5	CASSLTGNQPQHF	TGTGCCAGCAGCTTAACGGGCAATCAGCCCCAGCATTTT
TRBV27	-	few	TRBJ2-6	CASSRQGANVLTF	TGTGCCAGCAGCCGACAGGGGGCCAACGTCCTGACTTTC
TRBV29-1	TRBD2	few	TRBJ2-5	CSVGVGTSGKETQYF	TGCAGCGTGGGAGTGGGGACTAGCGGGAAAGAGACCCAGTACTTC
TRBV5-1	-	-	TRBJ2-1	CASSLGSTPSSYNEQFF	TGCGCCAGCAGCTTGGGGAGCACCCCGAGCTCCTACAATGAGCAGTTCTTC
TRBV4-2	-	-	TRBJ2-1	CASSQDLSVGWATGAAYNEQFF	TGTGCCAGCAGCCAAGATCTCTCGGTCGGTTGGGCGACGGGAGCGGCCTACAATGAGCAGTTCTTC
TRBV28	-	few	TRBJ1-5	CASSLRDSSQPQHF	TGTGCCAGCAGTTTACGGGACTCTAGTCAGCCCCAGCATTTT
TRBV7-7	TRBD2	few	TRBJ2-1	CASSPGTSGYNEQFF	TGTGCTAGCAGCCCCGGGACTAGCGGATACAATGAGCAGTTCTTC
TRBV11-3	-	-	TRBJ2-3	CASSSVDSDTQYF	TGTGCCAGCAGCTCCGTCGACAGCGATACGCAGTATTTT
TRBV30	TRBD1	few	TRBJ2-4	CAWSPPTGTGGEGAKNIQYF	TGTGCCTGGAGTCCACCAACCGGGACAGGGGGCGAAGGAGCCAAAAACATTCAGTACTTC
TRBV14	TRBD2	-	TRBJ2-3	CASSQDPGRAKDTQYF	TGTGCCAGCAGCCAAGATCCCGGGAGGGCCAAAGATACGCAGTATTTT
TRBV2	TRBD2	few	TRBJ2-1	CASHPGGIYNEQFF	TGTGCCAGCCACCCCGGGGGGATCTACAATGAGCAGTTCTTC
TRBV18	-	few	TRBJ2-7	CASSPTEGLPEQYF	TGTGCCAGCTCGCCGACTGAGGGTCTCCCCGAGCAGTACTTC
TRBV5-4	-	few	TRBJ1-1	CASSLDDRIGTEAFF	TGTGCCAGCAGCTTGGACGATAGAATCGGCACTGAAGCTTTCTTT
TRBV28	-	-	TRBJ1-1	CASRDRGTGTEAFF	TGTGCCAGCAGGGACCGCGGGACGGGCACTGAAGCTTTCTTT
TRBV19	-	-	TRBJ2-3	CASSVLATSILHTQYF	TGTGCCAGTAGTGTTCTAGCGACATCAATCCTTCATACGCAGTATTTT
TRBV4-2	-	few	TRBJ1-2	CASSRGVDYGYTF	TGTGCCAGCAGCCGGGGAGTGGACTATGGCTACACCTTC
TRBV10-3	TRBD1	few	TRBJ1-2	CAISEGDRGRGYTF	TGTGCCATCAGTGAGGGGGACAGGGGACGTGGCTACACCTTC
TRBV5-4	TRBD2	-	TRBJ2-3	CASTRLAEENTDTQYF	TGTGCCAGCACCCGACTAGCGGAGGAGAACACAGATACGCAGTATTTT
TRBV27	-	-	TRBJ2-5	CASSSSYQETQYF	TGTGCCAGCAGTTCCTCGTACCAAGAGACCCAGTACTTC
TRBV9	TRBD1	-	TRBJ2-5	CASNLSGGRQETQYF	TGTGCCAGCAACCTATCAGGGGGAAGGCAAGAGACCCAGTACTTC
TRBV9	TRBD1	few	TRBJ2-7	CASSQGQGVNEQYF	TGTGCCAGCAGCCAGGGACAGGGCGTCAACGAGCAGTACTTC
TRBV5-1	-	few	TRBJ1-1	CASSSSRDGAFF	TGCGCCAGCAGCTCGTCGCGGGATGGAGCTTTCTTT
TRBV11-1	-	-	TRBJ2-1	CASSTRDSYNEQFF	TGTGCCAGCAGCACCCGAGACAGTTACAATGAGCAGTTCTTC
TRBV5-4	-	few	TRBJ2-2	CASSWRVAASTGELFF	TGTGCCAGCAGCTGGAGGGTAGCGGCGTCGACCGGGGAGCTGTTTTTT
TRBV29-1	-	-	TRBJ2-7	CSVEQAQGHEQYF	TGCAGCGTTGAACAGGCGCAGGGCCACGAGCAGTACTTC
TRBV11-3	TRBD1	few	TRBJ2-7	CASSQGQGYYEQYF	TGTGCCAGCAGCCAGGGACAGGGATACTACGAGCAGTACTTC
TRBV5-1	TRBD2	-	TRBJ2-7	CASSLEPGLAYEQYF	TGCGCCAGCAGCTTGGAACCGGGACTAGCTTACGAGCAGTACTTC
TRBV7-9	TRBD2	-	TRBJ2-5	CASSFAGTRGGETQYF	TGTGCCAGCAGCTTCGCCGGGACTAGGGGCGGAGAGACCCAGTACTTC
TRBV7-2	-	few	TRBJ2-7	CASSLVGGLNSYEQYF	TGTGCCAGCAGCTTAGTTGGCGGACTGAACTCCTACGAGCAGTACTTC
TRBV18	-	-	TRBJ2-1	CASSPPGADEQFF	TGTGCCAGCTCACCACCAGGGGCGGATGAGCAGTTCTTC
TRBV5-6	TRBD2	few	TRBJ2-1	CASSFHRGSTFDEQFF	TGTGCCAGCAGCTTTCATCGCGGGAGTACTTTCGATGAGCAGTTCTTC
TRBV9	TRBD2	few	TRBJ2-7	CASSVAGTSEYEQYF	TGTGCCAGCAGCGTGGCCGGGACTAGCGAATACGAGCAGTACTTC
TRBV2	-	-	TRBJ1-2	CASSELGDYGYTF	TGTGCCAGCAGTGAACTCGGAGACTATGGCTACACCTTC
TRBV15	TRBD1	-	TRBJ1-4	CATSRDRAQGVNEKLFF	TGTGCCACCAGCAGAGATAGAGCCCAGGGGGTGAATGAAAAACTGTTTTTT
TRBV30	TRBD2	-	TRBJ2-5	CAWRSGGQETQYF	TGTGCCTGGAGGTCGGGGGGTCAAGAGACCCAGTACTTC
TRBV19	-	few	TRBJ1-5	CASSWTRLNQPQHF	TGTGCCAGTAGTTGGACACGGCTCAATCAGCCCCAGCATTTT
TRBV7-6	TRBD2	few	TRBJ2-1	CASSLELAGGNEQFF	TGTGCCAGCAGCTTAGAACTAGCGGGAGGTAATGAGCAGTTCTTC